This record concerns one T cell receptor beta chain sequence. The sample has other DNA sequences that encode this CDR3 too. Using immunoSEQ multiplex PCR, the repertoire was profiled, and TCRdb retains in-frame clones only, with some absent. The repertoire includes roughly 120,000 clones, approximately 94% of them detected once, and around 1.5% sits in the top ten. This sample stems from a study of siplizumab effects on memory and regulatory T cells. Germline assignment: CDR1 SGHRS and CDR2 YFSETQ. The CDR3 is made up of 14 amino acids. V lost 1 base to trimming and J lost 0 bases, with 7 bases between them.

The rearrangement links TRBV5-1 to TRBJ1-1; D unresolved. This receptor was taken from a human donor in good health. Sequencing input: non-Treg CD4+ T cells sorted from blood. DNA of the CDR3: TGCGCCAGCAGCTTGCTGACGGTGAACACTGAAGCTTTCTTT. Translated: CASSLLTVNTEAFF. The whole variable domain, filled in from reference TRBV5-1 and TRBJ1-1, reads KAGVTQTPRYLIKTRGQQVTLSCSPISGHRSVSWYQQTPGQGLQFLFEYFSETQRNKGNFPGRFSGRQFSNSRSEMNVSTLELGDSALYLCASSLLTVNTEAFFGQGTRLTVV.